The clone carrying this TCR beta chain was observed at least ten times. Antigen specificity is unknown. This record comes from a study of CD8 T cells in ankylosing spondylitis. Study conclusions and caveats: A subset of motif variants has previously been described in the synovial fluid and blood of reactive arthritis.

The germline gives CDR1 DFQATT, CDR2 SNEGSKA (reference sequence). CDR3 size: 12 residues. V was clipped by 5 bases and J by 4 bases, with 11 bases between them. In TCRdb, the 5' RACE reads were re-called with MiXCR into one record per CDR3 protein. The table has over 95,000 distinct CDR3 sequences, almost 8.5% seen once. The sample comprised blood, either unsorted or a sorted T cell fraction (not recorded which). The chain recombines TRBV20-1 with TRBJ2-5; D is undetermined. The receptor was isolated from a male donor with ankylosing spondylitis or in good health (not recorded which). This chain's CDR3 is CSASRRRETQYF. The CDR3 DNA sequence: TGCAGTGCTTCCCGGCGCCGAGAGACCCAGTACTTC.